This T cell receptor (beta chain) derives from a study of blood T cell repertoires in COVID-19. Study at large: Sites in the United States, Italy and Spain provided acute and convalescent COVID-19 samples.

In germline, CDR1 is LNHNV, CDR2 YYDKDF (reference sequence). The CDR3 has 16 amino acids. V was cut by 0 bases and J by 2 bases, with 13 bases left in between. Assay: immunoSEQ multiplex PCR; the TCRdb copy retains only in-frame clones and omits some. The sample gives 50,000 to 80,000 clones, 70% to 90% of which show up once; about 7% is in the top ten. The TCR was taken from a man aged 45-65 years with active COVID-19. Sample: peripheral blood. V usage is TRBV15 and J usage is TRBJ1-2; the D gene is possibly TRBD1 (6 bases). The CDR3 coding sequence is TGTGCCACCAGCAGAGATTGGGGCAGGGGAAACTATGGCTACACCTTC. Its translation is CATSRDWGRGNYGYTF.